This T cell receptor (beta chain) was documented in a study of T-cell memory formation after mild COVID-19. Notes on the study in general: Specificity for SARS-CoV-2 was not confirmed among the second-wave clones peaking on day 37. Later expanders leaned toward CD4+, whereas clones contracting from day 15 to 85 were balanced CD4/CD8.

Germline V CDR1 and CDR2: SGHRS, YFSETQ. V gave up 3 bases and J gave up 2 bases, with 12 bases separating them. The CDR3 has 14 residues. This clonotype has more than one count but fewer than ten. The antigen remains undetermined. UMIs and sample barcodes were carried by the TCR alpha and TCR beta cDNA libraries that 5'RACE produced using constant-segment primers. Using its own MiXCR run on the 5' RACE reads, TCRdb lists one record per CDR3 protein. The sample consists of over 450,000 distinct CDR3 sequences, roughly 22% of them appearing once. The chain couples TRBV5-1 to TRBJ2-7, with D possibly being TRBD1 (6 bases). The sample was PBMCs or a T cell subset sorted from them (not recorded which). This clonotype originated in an adult woman who had mild COVID-19 (a few samples of this study predate the infection). Cell type and time point are not known. Here the CDR3 DNA reads TGCGCCAGCAGCTGGCTATCAGGGGCCTACGAGCAGTACTTC. Translating gives CASSWLSGAYEQYF.